This TCR beta chain was sequenced for a study of vaccination effects on CD4 cells after COVID-19. Study at large: Subjects were given two BNT162b2 or mRNA-1273 vaccine doses.

Using immunoSEQ multiplex PCR, the repertoire was profiled, and TCRdb retains in-frame clones only, with some absent. Altogether roughly 36,000 clones are present, 65% to 75% being singletons, with the ten largest covering 2.5% to 3.5%. Germline CDR1 is MNHEY and CDR2 is SVGAGI. The length of the CDR3 is 13 residues. Between the trimmed V and J ends, which lost 2 bases and 3 bases, there was a span of 5 bases. This clone was seen a few times. Its antigen is unidentified. Upon completion of around eleven days in culture, CD4+ T cells were isolated. Specimen: CD4+ T cells from PBMCs cultured without peptide, collected before COVID-19 vaccination. The TCR originated in a human donor who received a COVID-19 vaccine. V usage is TRBV6-5 and J usage is TRBJ1-5; D not certain. CDR3 nucleotide sequence: TGTGCCAGCAGTTACGGTCTCAATCAGCCCCAGCATTTT. Encoded protein: CASSYGLNQPQHF.